These 17 T cell receptor beta chains were sequenced from one sample in a study of blood T cell repertoires in COVID-19. TCRdb's table, derived via immunoSEQ multiplex PCR, lists solely in-frame clones and lacks some. Of 250,000 to 350,000 clones detected, around 90% appear once; the ten largest clones hold 5.5% to 8%. Sequencing input: peripheral blood. All receptors derive from a woman aged 45-60 years with COVID-19, enrolled during active disease.

The rearrangement links TRBV2 to TRBJ1-4; D gene unclear. The CDR3 has 12 residues. CDR1 and CDR2 from the germline V gene are SNHLY and FYNNEI. Trimming shortened V by 6 bases and J by 7 bases, and 9 bases separated the two germline ends. CDR3 in DNA: TGTGCCAGCAGGAACTACTTTGAAAAACTGTTTTTT. It is translated as CASRNYFEKLFF.

This clone was found many times. The chain has TRBV7-2 and TRBJ2-1; unclear D gene. Trimming stripped 10 bases from V and 5 bases from J, with 15 bases between. The CDR3 length is 13 residues. Per germline, CDR1 SGHTA and CDR2 FQGNSA. CDR3: CATTLLAHNEQFF. CDR3 sequence (DNA): TGTGCCACCACCCTCTTGGCTCACAATGAGCAGTTCTTC.

This clone was detected many times. V usage is TRBV6-2 or TRBV6-3 and J usage is TRBJ2-2; 8 bases align to TRBD2. The CDR3 extends over 16 amino acids. Germline V gene data show CDR1 as MNHEY and CDR2 as SVGEGT. J was trimmed by 6 bases and V by 3 bases; bases with no gene match: 9. CDR3 amino acids: CASSYLVAGSSGELFF. DNA of the CDR3: TGTGCCAGCAGTTATTTGGTAGCGGGGAGCTCCGGGGAGCTGTTTTTT.

This chain uses TRBV19 with TRBJ2-2; D is unclear. The CDR3 is 16 residues long. CDR1 is LNHDA and CDR2 is SQIVND in the germline V gene (reference sequence). Between the trimmed V and J ends, which lost 5 bases and 3 bases, there was a span of 16 bases. CDR3 protein: CASSSEKSIDTGELFF. The CDR3 DNA is TGTGCCAGTAGTTCGGAGAAGAGCATAGACACCGGGGAGCTGTTTTTT. The complete variable domain, with remaining parts taken from reference TRBV19 and TRBJ2-2, reads DGGITQSPKYLFRKEGQNVTLSCEQNLNHDAMYWYRQDPGQGLRLIYYSQIVNDFQKGDIAEGYSVSREKKESFPLTVTSAQKNPTAFYLCASSSEKSIDTGELFFGEGSRLTVL.

V usage is TRBV2 and J usage is TRBJ2-3, with 11 bases lining up with TRBD2. V gave up 7 bases and J gave up 1 base; unmatched junction bases: 7. This CDR3 spans 16 amino acids. Germline CDR1 is SNHLY and CDR2 is FYNNEI. CDR3 amino acids: CASNKLAGEGTDTQYF. The DNA for the CDR3 is TGTGCCAGCAACAAACTAGCGGGAGAAGGCACAGATACGCAGTATTTT.

The genes are TRBV6-5 and TRBJ1-1; D is possibly TRBD1 (6 bases). Trimming pared 5 bases from V and 7 bases from J, leaving 20 bases between. The CDR3 is 15 residues long. Germline CDR1 MNHEY, CDR2 SVGAGI. The chain's CDR3 is CASSTAGASPSEAFF. The CDR3 nucleotides read TGTGCCAGCAGTACCGCAGGGGCCAGCCCTAGTGAAGCTTTCTTT.

The CDR3 DNA reads TGTGCCAGCAGTTACTCGGAGTTGATGGGGCGCTACGAGCAGTACTTC. Protein product: CASSYSELMGRYEQYF. The chain recombines TRBV6-2 or TRBV6-3 with TRBJ2-7; TRBD1 might be the D (5 bases). In germline, CDR1 is MNHEY, CDR2 SVGEGT. V was trimmed by 0 bases and J by 3 bases, leaving 15 bases between them. This CDR3 spans 16 amino acids.

This chain links TRBV7-3 with TRBJ2-3; tentatively, D is TRBD2 (7 bases). CDR3 length: 14 amino acids. V was shortened by 5 bases and J by 5 bases, with 14 bases between the two germline ends. Looked up from germline, CDR1 is SGHTA and CDR2 is FQGTGA. Here the CDR3 reads CASSPGGAVDTQYF. For the CDR3, the DNA is TGTGCCAGCAGCCCGGGGGGCGCGGTAGATACGCAGTATTTT.

CDR3 DNA: TGTGCCAGCTTAAGGGGCTTGGACTCTGGGGCCAACGTCCTGACTTTC. It codes for CASLRGLDSGANVLTF. The V and J genes are TRBV18 and TRBJ2-6; maybe TRBD1 (5 bases). CDR1 KGHSH and CDR2 LQKENI come from the germline V gene. V lost 7 bases and J 0 bases, leaving 13 bases between the germline ends. The CDR3 sequence is 16 residues long.

The chain joins TRBV29-1 to TRBJ1-1; D possibly corresponds to TRBD1 (5 bases). This CDR3 has 14 amino acids. V was trimmed by 7 bases and J by 0 bases, leaving 15 bases between them. Germline V lookup: CDR1 SQVTM, CDR2 ANQGSEA. For the CDR3, the DNA is TGCAGCGCCGAAACAGGAGAAATGAACACTGAAGCTTTCTTT. This sequence encodes CSAETGEMNTEAFF. Full variable domain (remainder filled in from reference TRBV29-1 and TRBJ1-1): SAVISQKPSRDICQRGTSLTIQCQVDSQVTMMFWYRQQPGQSLTLIATANQGSEATYESGFVIDKFPISRPNLTFSTLTVSNMSPEDSSIYLCSAETGEMNTEAFFGQGTRLTVV.

A single count supports this clone. The V and J genes are TRBV24-1 and TRBJ1-2, with 9 bases that match TRBD1. The germline V gene encodes CDR1 KGHDR and CDR2 SFDVKD. The CDR3 sequence is 14 residues long. J lost 0 bases, V lost 7 bases, and 2 bases had no gene match. In DNA, the CDR3 is TGTGCCACCAGAGGGACAGGGACTAACTATGGCTACACCTTC. It encodes CATRGTGTNYGYTF.

CDR3 region: CASSSRFGGTGGQKLFF. CDR3 DNA sequence: TGTGCCAGCAGCTCCCGCTTCGGGGGGACAGGGGGCCAAAAACTGTTTTTT. The chain couples TRBV7-9 to TRBJ1-4, with 12 nucleotides matching TRBD1. V lost 4 bases and J lost 9; bases outside the gene matches: 12. Per the germline V gene, CDR1 is SEHNR and CDR2 is FQNEAQ (reference sequence). This CDR3 comprises 17 residues.

The rearrangement uses TRBV10-2 and TRBJ2-5; 7 positions match TRBD2. Per the germline V gene, CDR1 is WSHSY and CDR2 is SAAADI. The CDR3 consists of 14 residues. Trimming removed 4 bases from V and 5 bases from J; junction bases left unmatched: 7. CDR3 in amino acids: CASSGGGPGETQYF. The DNA of the CDR3 is TGCGCCAGCAGTGGGGGAGGGCCCGGGGAGACCCAGTACTTC.

The V call is TRBV15, the J call TRBJ2-7; possibly TRBD2 for D (6 bases). The ends were cut back, 0 bases at V and 4 bases at J, with 16 bases in the middle. The V gene's germline CDR1 is LNHNV and CDR2 YYDKDF (reference sequence). There are 16 residues in the CDR3. CDR3 protein: CATSRDYSGGGYEQYF. CDR3 DNA: TGTGCCACCAGCAGAGATTACAGCGGAGGAGGGTACGAGCAGTACTTC.

This clone was recorded once. V gene TRBV5-1 combines with J gene TRBJ2-3; no definite D call. Deletions cut 0 bases from V and 0 bases from J, with 8 bases between. Germline CDR1 and CDR2: SGHRS and YFSETQ. The CDR3 is 15 residues long. CDR3 protein: CASSLDYPSTDTQYF. The CDR3 DNA is TGCGCCAGCAGCTTGGACTATCCTAGCACAGATACGCAGTATTTT.

The chain has TRBV4-1 and TRBJ2-7; TRBD2 aligns across 10 bases. With 0 bases clipped from V and 1 base from J, the junction kept 9 bases outside the gene matches. The V gene's germline CDR1 is MGHRA and CDR2 YSYEKL. The CDR3 has 18 residues. For the CDR3, the DNA is TGCGCCAGCAGCCAAGAGGTAATAGCGGGAGGATTTTCCTACGAGCAGTACTTC. Translated: CASSQEVIAGGFSYEQYF.

The chain links TRBV21-1 to TRBJ2-7; TRBD2, the D gene given by the table, was not confirmed from the DNA. TRBV21-1 is shown as a pseudogene. The CDR3 is 17 amino acids. Here the CDR3 DNA reads TGTGCCAGCAGCTCTCGCGGGGGGGGAGGGACCACCTACGAGCAGTACTTC. Its protein is CASSSRGGGGTTYEQYF.